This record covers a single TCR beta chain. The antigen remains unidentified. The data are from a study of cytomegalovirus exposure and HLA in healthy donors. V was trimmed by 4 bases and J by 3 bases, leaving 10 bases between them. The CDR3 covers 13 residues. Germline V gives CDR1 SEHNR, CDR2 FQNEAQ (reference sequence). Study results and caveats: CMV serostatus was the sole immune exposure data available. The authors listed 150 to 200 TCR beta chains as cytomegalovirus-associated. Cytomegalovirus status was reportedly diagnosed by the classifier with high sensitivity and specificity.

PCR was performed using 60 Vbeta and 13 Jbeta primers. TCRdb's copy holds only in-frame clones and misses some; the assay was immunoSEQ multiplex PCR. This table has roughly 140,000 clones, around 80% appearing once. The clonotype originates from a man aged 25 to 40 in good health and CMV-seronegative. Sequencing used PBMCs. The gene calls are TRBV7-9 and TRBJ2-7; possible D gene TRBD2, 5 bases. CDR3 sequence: CASSSSGSYEQYF. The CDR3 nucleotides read TGTGCCAGCAGCTCCTCGGGAAGCTACGAGCAGTACTTC.